This TCR beta chain emerged from a study of T cell changes during pregnancy in multiple sclerosis. This table comes from immunoSEQ multiplex PCR, and its TCRdb copy is limited to in-frame clones, with some not included. The sample yields around 130,000 clones, less than 97% seen once. This clone was recorded once. Germline-derived CDR1 and CDR2 are SNHLY and FYNNEI. V lost 8 bases, J lost 1 base, and 3 bases stayed unmatched. The CDR3 is 14 residues long. This sequence was found in a female donor with multiple sclerosis, enrolled in a pregnancy study. The sequencing here drew on peripheral blood, taken after pregnancy. The chain uses TRBV2 and TRBJ1-4; 8 nucleotides agree with TRBD1. CDR3 residues: CASGQGLTNEKLFF. The CDR3, as DNA: TGTGCCAGCGGACAGGGTTTAACTAATGAAAAACTGTTTTTT. The full variable domain, completed using reference TRBV2 and TRBJ1-4, is EPEVTQTPSHQVTQMGQEVILRCVPISNHLYFYWYRQILGQKVEFLVSFYNNEISEKSEIFDDQFSVERPDGSNFTLKIRSTKLEDSAMYFCASGQGLTNEKLFFGSGTQLSVL.